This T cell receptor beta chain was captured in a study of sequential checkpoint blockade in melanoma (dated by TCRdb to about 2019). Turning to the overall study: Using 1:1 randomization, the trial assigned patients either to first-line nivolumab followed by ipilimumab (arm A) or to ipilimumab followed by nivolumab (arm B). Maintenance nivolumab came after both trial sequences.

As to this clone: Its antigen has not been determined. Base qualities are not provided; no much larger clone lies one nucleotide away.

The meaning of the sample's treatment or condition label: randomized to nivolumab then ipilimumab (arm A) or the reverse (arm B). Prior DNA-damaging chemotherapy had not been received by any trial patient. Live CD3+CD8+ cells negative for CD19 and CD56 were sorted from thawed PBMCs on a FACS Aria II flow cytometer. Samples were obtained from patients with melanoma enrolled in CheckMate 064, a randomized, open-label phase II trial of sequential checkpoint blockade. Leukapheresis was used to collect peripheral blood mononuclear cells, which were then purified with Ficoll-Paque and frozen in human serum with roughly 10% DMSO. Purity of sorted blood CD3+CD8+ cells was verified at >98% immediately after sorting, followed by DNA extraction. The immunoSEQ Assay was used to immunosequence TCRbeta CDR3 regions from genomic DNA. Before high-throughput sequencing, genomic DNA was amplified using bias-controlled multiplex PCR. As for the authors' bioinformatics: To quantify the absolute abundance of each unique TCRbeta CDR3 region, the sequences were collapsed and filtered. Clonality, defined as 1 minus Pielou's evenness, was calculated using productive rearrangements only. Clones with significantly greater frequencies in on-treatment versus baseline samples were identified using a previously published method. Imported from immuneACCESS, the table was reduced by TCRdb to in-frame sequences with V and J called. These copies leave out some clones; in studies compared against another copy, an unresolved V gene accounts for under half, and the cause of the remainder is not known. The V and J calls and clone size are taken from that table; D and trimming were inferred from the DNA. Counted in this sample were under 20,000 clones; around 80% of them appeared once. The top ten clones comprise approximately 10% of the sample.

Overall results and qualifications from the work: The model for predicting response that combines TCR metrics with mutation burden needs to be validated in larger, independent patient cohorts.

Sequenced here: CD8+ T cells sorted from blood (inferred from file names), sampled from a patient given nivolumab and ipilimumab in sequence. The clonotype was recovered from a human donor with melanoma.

The DNA is TGTGCCAGCAGCTTAACGGGCTACGAGCAGTACTTC. This encodes CASSLTGYEQYF. The sequence joins TRBV7-9 to TRBJ2-7; confidence is insufficient to name the D gene. From cysteine to phenylalanine, the CDR3 is 12 amino acids long. The CDR3 DNA has 36 bases and is translated from base 1. Reading the germline V gene (reference sequence) gives CDR1 SEHNR and CDR2 FQNEAQ. V is pared back by 2 bases and J by 3 bases, with 5 bases lying between the germline termini. When the CDR3 is completed using the reference TRBV7-9 and TRBJ2-7 genes on either side, the full variable domain is DTGVSQNPRHKITKRGQNVTFRCDPISEHNRLYWYRQTLGQGPEFLTYFQNEAQLEKSRLLSDRFSAERPKGSFSTLEIQRTEQGDSAMYLCASSLTGYEQYFGPGTRLTVT.